Below, 14 T cell receptor beta chains from the same sample are listed, as sequenced in a study of blood T cell repertoires in COVID-19. Some clones are missing from TCRdb's copy, which holds only in-frame ones; the method was immunoSEQ multiplex PCR. The data hold about 130,000 clones, with roughly nine tenths observed a single time. The sequencing input was peripheral blood. The receptors come from a woman in her seventies with COVID-19, enrolled during active disease.

The chain couples TRBV4-1 to TRBJ1-6, with a weak D call TRBD1 (5 bases). Trimming took off 4 bases at V and 9 bases at J, with 19 bases between the two ends. Per the germline V gene, CDR1 is MGHRA and CDR2 is YSYEKL. The CDR3 contains 16 residues. CDR3 nucleotides: TGCGCCAGCAGCCTGGAGGCAGGGACTTTAAGTTCACCCCTCCACTTT. It specifies CASSLEAGTLSSPLHF.

This CDR3 reads CASQGTSGRSSYEQYF. The CDR3 DNA reads as TGTGCCAGCCAGGGGACTAGCGGGCGAAGCTCCTACGAGCAGTACTTC. The rearrangement uses TRBV10-3 and TRBJ2-7; 12 bases align to TRBD2. The CDR3 consists of 16 residues. Germline V lookup: CDR1 ENHRY, CDR2 SYGVKD. The junction had 10 bases not matched to a gene; V was cut back by 10 bases and J by 0 bases.

The J gene is TRBJ1-2, the V gene TRBV5-4; 8 bases are a match to TRBD1. J was trimmed by 7 bases and V by 4 bases; bases with no gene match: 12. CDR1 is SGHNT, CDR2 YYREEE, per germline (reference sequence). The CDR3 totals 15 residues. The CDR3 reads CASSRGQGRGSGYTF. The CDR3 bases are TGTGCCAGCAGCCGCGGACAGGGTCGAGGGAGTGGCTACACCTTC.

V and J are TRBV7-2 and TRBJ2-1, with TRBD2 as a possible D gene (5 bases). Trimming took 8 bases from V and 7 from J, leaving 21 bases between them. The germline CDR1 and CDR2 sequences are SGHTA and FQGNSA. The CDR3 is 15 amino acids. CDR3 DNA sequence: TGTGCCAGCTCGAGCGGTAATACAATGTGGAATGAGCAGTTCTTC. It specifies CASSSGNTMWNEQFF. Filled out from reference TRBV7-2 and TRBJ2-1, the complete variable domain reads GAGVSQSPSNKVTEKGKDVELRCDPISGHTALYWYRQSLGQGLEFLIYFQGNSAPDKSGLPSDRFSAERTGGSVSTLTIQRTQQEDSAVYLCASSSGNTMWNEQFFGPGTRLTVL.

V usage is TRBV12-5 and J usage is TRBJ1-2; a possible D gene is TRBD1 (5 bases). V dropped 6 bases and J dropped 4 bases, with 12 bases sitting between them. Germline CDR1 reads LGHNT; CDR2 reads FRNRAP. This CDR3 is built from 13 residues. The CDR3 sequence is CASGPSGSYGYTF. CDR3 DNA sequence: TGTGCTAGTGGCCCATCAGGGTCCTATGGCTACACCTTC.

The chain recombines TRBV5-1 with TRBJ1-2; TRBD1 matches at 8 bases. Germline CDR1 and CDR2: SGHRS and YFSETQ. Losses at the gene ends were 2 bases for V and 6 bases for J; bases not matched to a gene: 6. The CDR3 is made up of 14 amino acids. CDR3 nucleotides: TGCGCCAGCAGCTTTTATACAGGGGGAAATGGCTACACCTTC. Its translation is CASSFYTGGNGYTF.

This clone has a single count. The rearrangement uses TRBV13 and TRBJ2-2, with 9 bases aligning to TRBD2. The CDR3 consists of 15 residues. V lost 5 bases and J lost 5; bases outside the gene matches: 6. CDR1 and CDR2 from the germline V gene are PRHDT and FYEKMQ (reference sequence). The CDR3 coding sequence is TGTGCCAGCAGCCAGGGACTAGCTCCAACCGGGGAGCTGTTTTTT. Translating it yields CASSQGLAPTGELFF.

The chain carries TRBV30 and TRBJ2-3; unclear D gene. CDR1 and CDR2 (germline): GTSNPN, SVGIG (reference sequence). Trimming removed 1 base at V and 3 bases at J, with 5 bases between. This CDR3 has 12 amino acids. Here the CDR3 reads CAWSAVTDTQYF. The CDR3 DNA reads as TGTGCCTGGAGTGCGGTAACAGATACGCAGTATTTT.

The chain links TRBV10-3 to TRBJ2-7, with 10 bases matching TRBD1. CDR1 and CDR2 (germline): ENHRY, SYGVKD. There are 16 residues in the CDR3. V lost 4 bases and J lost 9; bases outside the gene matches: 15. CDR3 bases: TGTGCCATCAGTGGGGCCTCCGGGACAGGGGAAGGCTGGCAGTACTTC. It codes for CAISGASGTGEGWQYF.

This chain uses TRBV28 with TRBJ1-6, with 7 positions matching TRBD1. V shed 6 bases and J 4 bases; nucleotides not matched to a gene: 3. Germline CDR1 is MDHEN and CDR2 is SYDVKM. This CDR3 has 14 residues. The CDR3 coding sequence is TGTGCCAGCAGCCCGGGACAGTATAATTCACCCCTCCACTTT. This encodes CASSPGQYNSPLHF. The full variable domain, with the rest looked up from reference TRBV28 and TRBJ1-6, is DVKVTQSSRYLVKRTGEKVFLECVQDMDHENMFWYRQDPGLGLRLIYFSYDVKMKEKGDIPEGYSVSREKKERFSLILESASTNQTSMYLCASSPGQYNSPLHFGNGTRLTVT.

The chain employs TRBV7-2 and TRBJ2-3; 14 bases line up with TRBD2. The germline V gene has CDR1 SGHTA and CDR2 FQGNSA. V was pared by 1 base and J by 8 bases, with 11 bases of the junction left unmatched. This CDR3 is built from 18 residues. The CDR3 nucleotides read TGTGCCAGCAGCTTAGTGTTTCGACTAGCGGGAGGGGGTGGTACGCAGTATTTT. This gives the protein CASSLVFRLAGGGGTQYF.

The chain carries TRBV28 and TRBJ2-3; 10 positions agree with TRBD1. The CDR3 is 19 amino acids. CDR1 and CDR2 from the germline V gene are MDHEN and SYDVKM. Losses at the gene ends were 6 bases for V and 3 bases for J; bases not matched to a gene: 18. The CDR3: CASRSPAGTGVGWTDTQYF. In DNA, the CDR3 is TGTGCCAGCAGGTCCCCGGCCGGGACAGGGGTTGGCTGGACAGATACGCAGTATTTT.

V and J are TRBV5-6 and TRBJ1-5; D gene uncertain. This CDR3 region has 13 residues. Trimming removed 0 bases at V and 4 bases at J, with 5 bases between. Germline lookup yields CDR1 SGHDT and CDR2 YYEEEE. CDR3 DNA sequence: TGTGCCAGCAGCTTGGACGGGAATCAGCCCCAGCATTTT. Translating it yields CASSLDGNQPQHF.

The CDR3 is CASSQAFDGYTF. The CDR3 DNA sequence: TGTGCCAGCAGCCAGGCTTTTGATGGCTACACCTTC. V usage is TRBV3-1 (or the pseudogene TRBV3-2) and J usage is TRBJ1-2; D is uncertain. V lost 3 bases and J lost 6, with 8 bases in between. The CDR3 has 12 amino acids. The germline CDR1 and CDR2 sequences are LGHDT and YNNKEL (reference sequence).